Listed here are 9 T cell receptor beta chains from one sample, sequenced in a study of memory CD4+ T cells and cytomegalovirus serostatus. The sort gate was single viable CD3+CD4+CD8-CD45RO+ cells for memory CD4+ T cells. Sequenced by immunoSEQ multiplex PCR; TCRdb stores in-frame clones only, minus some. This sample has about 92,000 clones, with 75% to 85% found just once. Source material: memory CD4+ T cells from blood. These receptors originate from an adult in good health and CMV-seropositive.

The CDR3 sequence: CASQGSGELFF. Here the CDR3 DNA reads TGTGCCAGCCAGGGGTCCGGGGAGCTGTTTTTT. The rearrangement uses TRBV7-3 and TRBJ2-2, with TRBD1 as a possible D gene (6 bases). V was clipped by 8 bases and J by 6 bases, with 7 bases between them. The CDR3 has 11 amino acids. In germline, CDR1 is SGHTA, CDR2 FQGTGA.

The V and J genes are TRBV12-5 and TRBJ2-5; 10 bases fit TRBD2. From germline, CDR1 is LGHNT and CDR2 FRNRAP. There are 13 residues in the CDR3. The J segment lost 6 bases and the V segment lost 6 bases, leaving 4 bases of the junction unmatched. Here the CDR3 reads CASGASGSKTQYF. The CDR3 coding sequence is TGTGCTAGTGGGGCTAGCGGGAGTAAGACCCAGTACTTC.

The chain carries TRBV4-1 and TRBJ1-2; D not certain. This CDR3 region has 14 residues. Germline CDR1 MGHRA, CDR2 YSYEKL. With 0 bases removed from V and 7 bases from J, the gap between germline ends came to 12 bases. The CDR3 nucleotides read TGCGCCAGCAGCCAAGAGGTCGGTAGACGTGGCTACACCTTC. This translates into CASSQEVGRRGYTF.

CDR3 region: CAISELPTDTQYF. As DNA, the CDR3 is TGTGCCATCAGTGAGTTGCCCACAGATACGCAGTATTTT. The chain uses TRBV10-3 and TRBJ2-3; D is uncertain. The CDR3 sequence is 13 residues long. Trimming left V 1 base short and J 2 bases short, with 4 bases between. Germline values: CDR1 ENHRY, CDR2 SYGVKD.

This clone was detected only once. The V and J genes are TRBV4-1 and TRBJ1-2; D ambiguous. The germline V and J ends were trimmed by 1 base and 4 bases, with 10 bases remaining between them. From germline, CDR1 is MGHRA and CDR2 YSYEKL. The CDR3 has 14 amino acids. The chain's CDR3 is CASSQGLGSYGYTF. The DNA of the CDR3 is TGCGCCAGCAGCCAAGGTCTTGGGAGCTATGGCTACACCTTC.

The rearrangement uses TRBV28 and TRBJ1-2; 7 bases align to TRBD1. CDR3 length: 15 residues. Germline V gene lookup returns CDR1 MDHEN and CDR2 SYDVKM. Trimming cost V 5 bases and J 2 bases; bases outside gene matches: 8. CDR3 nucleotide sequence: TGTGCCAGCAGTCCGGCGGACAGGAGAAACTATGGCTACACCTTC. This codes for CASSPADRRNYGYTF.

The sample holds one count of this clone. The junction does not match germline at one end; this may be a read error. The J gene is TRBJ1-1, the V gene TRBV28; no definite D call. The CDR3 is made up of 17 amino acids. Germline V lookup: CDR1 MDHEN, CDR2 SYDVKM. CDR3 protein: CASSYLAPRRNRLVRLF. CDR3 sequence (DNA): TGTGCCAGCAGTTACCTGGCGCCTCGGAGAAATCGATTAGTGCGGCTCTTT.

The chain couples TRBV29-1 to TRBJ2-3, with 7 bases that match TRBD1. J was trimmed by 3 bases and V by 5 bases; bases with no gene match: 5. This CDR3 is built from 13 residues. CDR1 SQVTM and CDR2 ANQGSEA come from the germline V gene. The CDR3, as DNA: TGCAGCGTTAGGAAGGACAGGACAGATACGCAGTATTTT. Protein sequence: CSVRKDRTDTQYF.

V and J are TRBV28 and TRBJ2-7; 7 bases are a match to TRBD1. J lost 7 bases, V lost 2 bases, and 8 bases had no gene match. The CDR3 spans 14 residues. CDR1 is MDHEN and CDR2 is SYDVKM in the germline V gene. CDR3 loop: CASSLNQGVGEQYF. In DNA form, the CDR3 reads TGTGCCAGCAGTTTAAACCAGGGGGTTGGAGAGCAGTACTTC. The full variable domain, rest sourced from reference TRBV28 and TRBJ2-7, is DVKVTQSSRYLVKRTGEKVFLECVQDMDHENMFWYRQDPGLGLRLIYFSYDVKMKEKGDIPEGYSVSREKKERFSLILESASTNQTSMYLCASSLNQGVGEQYFGPGTRLTVT.